The 2 T cell receptor beta chains listed next were all sequenced from one sample in a study of blood T cell repertoires in COVID-19. Here immunoSEQ multiplex PCR was the method, and the copy in TCRdb shows in-frame clones only, minus some. The sample lists 350,000 or so clones; less than 90% were seen once. The sample was PBMCs or T cells enriched from blood (not recorded which). The source of these receptors is a woman in her 30s who had recovered from COVID-19.

The chain employs TRBV4-1 and TRBJ1-4; 8 bases match TRBD1. This CDR3 has 17 amino acids. Germline lookup yields CDR1 MGHRA and CDR2 YSYEKL. J lost 0 bases, V lost 4 bases, and 7 bases had no gene match. CDR3 residues: CASSRGQGPATNEKLFF. The CDR3 coding sequence is TGCGCCAGCAGCCGCGGACAGGGACCAGCAACTAATGAAAAACTGTTTTTT.

This clone occurred a few times. The CDR3 DNA reads as TGTGCCAGCAGGAAGACAGGTCAACCCGCGGAAGCTTTCTTT. Its protein product is CASRKTGQPAEAFF. This chain links TRBV13 with TRBJ1-1, with D perhaps TRBD1 (6 bases). Germline V gives CDR1 PRHDT, CDR2 FYEKMQ (reference sequence). The CDR3 is 14 residues long. Between the trimmed V and J ends, which lost 6 bases and 8 bases, there was a span of 19 bases. Together with reference TRBV13 and TRBJ1-1, the CDR3 gives the full variable domain: AAGVIQSPRHLIKEKRETATLKCYPIPRHDTVYWYQQGPGQDPQFLISFYEKMQSDKGSIPDRFSAQQFSDYHSELNMSSLELGDSALYFCASRKTGQPAEAFFGQGTRLTVV.